The 11 T cell receptor beta chains below come from one sample, sequenced in a study of post-analysis software for immune sequencing data. Whole-study findings and limits: Roughly 5 TRBV segments occurring more often in patients than controls included TRBV5-6, TRBV5-1 and TRBV20-1.

Libraries were made from TCR beta cDNA, and they carried unique molecular identifiers. Each CDR3 protein gets one entry after TCRdb re-called the PCR reads with MiXCR. This sample has some 370,000 distinct CDR3 sequences; roughly 30% occur once, and the top ten carry about an eighth. Which antigens these TCRs recognize remains unknown. Sequencing input: blood. Source of these receptors: a girl aged 5 to 17 with multiple sclerosis.

The gene calls are TRBV20-1 and TRBJ1-4; 7 bases align to TRBD1. Looked up from germline, CDR1 is DFQATT and CDR2 is SNEGSKA (reference sequence). Losses at the gene ends were 5 bases for V and 0 bases for J; bases not matched to a gene: 3. CDR3 size: 14 residues. The CDR3 DNA is TGCAGTGCTGTTACAGGGGCAACTAATGAAAAACTGTTTTTT. This translates into CSAVTGATNEKLFF.

This clonotype was found many times. The genes are TRBV12-3 or TRBV12-4 and TRBJ2-7; 8 nucleotides agree with TRBD1. The CDR3 runs 13 residues. The trim removed 3 bases at V and 5 bases at J, leaving 3 bases unmatched. In DNA, the CDR3 is TGTGCCAGCAGTTTCGGACAGGGTGACGAGCAGTACTTC. It yields the protein CASSFGQGDEQYF.

The V call is TRBV29-1, the J call TRBJ2-3; 9 bases are shared with TRBD2. Trimming at V came to 4 bases and at J to 0 bases, leaving 5 bases not matched to a gene. This CDR3 has 15 residues. Per the germline V gene, CDR1 is SQVTM and CDR2 is ANQGSEA. CDR3 nucleotides: TGCAGCGTTGTCGTAGCGGGGGTTAGCACAGATACGCAGTATTTT. Its translation: CSVVVAGVSTDTQYF.

The rearrangement joins TRBV29-1 to TRBJ2-3, with D uncertain. The CDR3 has 13 amino acids. Looked up from germline, CDR1 is SQVTM and CDR2 is ANQGSEA. V was pared by 5 bases and J by 0 bases, with 9 bases between. This CDR3 reads CSVIPISTDTQYF. CDR3 DNA sequence: TGCAGCGTTATACCCATTAGCACAGATACGCAGTATTTT.

There are a few counts of this clonotype. The chain joins TRBV7-2 to TRBJ2-1, with a weak D call TRBD2 (6 bases). V was trimmed by 2 bases and J by 7 bases, leaving 15 bases between them. Germline CDR1 reads SGHTA; CDR2 reads FQGNSA. This CDR3 spans 15 amino acids. CDR3 in DNA: TGTGCCAGCAGCTTATACGGGGGTCTGGAGAATGAGCAGTTCTTC. As protein: CASSLYGGLENEQFF. Full variable domain (rest looked up from reference TRBV7-2 and TRBJ2-1): GAGVSQSPSNKVTEKGKDVELRCDPISGHTALYWYRQSLGQGLEFLIYFQGNSAPDKSGLPSDRFSAERTGGSVSTLTIQRTQQEDSAVYLCASSLYGGLENEQFFGPGTRLTVL.

The V call is TRBV29-1, the J call TRBJ2-5; D is tentatively TRBD1 or TRBD2 (5 bases each). The CDR3 loop spans 13 amino acids. CDR1 is SQVTM, CDR2 ANQGSEA, per germline. V was shortened by 3 bases and J by 5 bases, with 13 bases between the two germline ends. The CDR3 DNA is TGCAGCGTTGATAAGTTTGAGGGGGAGACCCAGTACTTC. Protein sequence: CSVDKFEGETQYF.

This clonotype has a handful of counts. This chain joins TRBV11-2 and TRBJ2-7; possibly TRBD1 for D (6 bases). The DNA end is more similar to TRBJ2-5, so the J call may be wrong. Per germline, CDR1 SGHAT and CDR2 FQNNGV. The CDR3 contains 16 residues. The CDR3 loop reads CASSLDPDRTRETQYF. The CDR3 region has the DNA TGTGCCAGCAGCTTGGACCCGGACAGAACGCGGGAGACCCAGTACTTC.

The chain carries TRBV4-2 and TRBJ2-3; 12 positions agree with TRBD2. V trimming: 0 bases; J trimming: 2 bases; junction bases outside the gene matches: 9. Germline V gene data show CDR1 as LGHNA and CDR2 as YNFKEQ. CDR3 length equals 19 residues. This CDR3 is CASSQDISSGGAHTDTQYF. In nucleotides, the CDR3 is TGTGCCAGCAGCCAAGATATATCTAGCGGGGGGGCCCACACAGATACGCAGTATTTT.

The V call is TRBV13, the J call TRBJ2-3, with D hard to call. Germline CDR1 reads PRHDT; CDR2 reads FYEKMQ (reference sequence). V gave up 0 bases and J gave up 0 bases, with 10 bases separating them. The CDR3 loop spans 16 amino acids. CDR3 nucleotide sequence: TGTGCCAGCAGCTTAGGATGGGTAGGGAGCACAGATACGCAGTATTTT. Its translation: CASSLGWVGSTDTQYF.

The genes are TRBV28 and TRBJ1-2; D not resolved. CDR1 and CDR2 (germline): MDHEN, SYDVKM. The CDR3 consists of 13 residues. V was pared by 2 bases and J by 8 bases, with 12 bases between. CDR3 sequence: CASSLRPLKGYTF. The CDR3 DNA follows: TGTGCCAGCAGTTTACGGCCGCTTAAGGGCTACACCTTC.

V usage is TRBV2 and J usage is TRBJ1-1; possibly TRBD1 for D (5 bases). Trimming shortened V by 6 bases and J by 3 bases, and 17 bases separated the two germline ends. Germline V CDR1 and CDR2: SNHLY, FYNNEI. The CDR3 runs to 15 residues. For the CDR3, the DNA is TGTGCCAGCAGGGGGCAAGGGCAGGATTACACTGAAGCTTTCTTT. Translation gives CASRGQGQDYTEAFF.